This T cell receptor beta chain was recovered during a study of shared clonotypes between healthy human individuals. CDR1 and CDR2 (germline): GTSNPN, SVGIG (reference sequence). Trimming took off 1 base at V and 6 bases at J, with 13 bases between the two ends. The CDR3 runs 14 residues. In this sample, this clone turned up once. Here immunoSEQ multiplex PCR was the method, and the copy in TCRdb shows in-frame clones only, minus some. The repertoire includes just over 2,000,000 clones, roughly 94% of them detected once, and 0.13% sits in the top ten. The chain has TRBV30 and TRBJ1-5; no clear D. Sequencing used naive CD4+ T cells sorted from blood. The subset denotes: CD45RA+ positively selected. This TCR was recovered from a man between 18 and 29 years old in good health. In DNA, the CDR3 is TGTGCCTGGAGTGGCCCCCGGTTCGGTCAGCCCCAGCATTTT. Protein sequence: CAWSGPRFGQPQHF.